A selection of T cell receptor beta chains follows, all from one sample in a study of graft-versus-host responses after intestinal transplantation. Data came from immunoSEQ multiplex PCR; TCRdb stores just in-frame clones and leaves some out. The data show tens of thousands of clones, 92% seen once. Here the sequenced sample was PBMCs, taken roughly 260 days after intestinal transplant. These receptors were obtained from a human patient who received an intestinal transplant, so some T cells may come from the graft donor. Each CDR3 is given with its conserved first and last residue. The D gene is left open where the match is weak. Only part of the rows carry a size: once, few, many, or a class if the clone is expanded.

clone size	J gene	D gene	V gene	CDR3 DNA	CDR3 protein
.	TRBJ2-5	TRBD1	TRBV10-2	TGCGCCAGCAGCTTGACAGGGGACGAGACCCAGTACTTC	CASSLTGDETQYF
.	TRBJ2-1	TRBD1	TRBV23-1	TGCGCCAGCAGTCCTAGACAGGGTCGCAATGAGCAGTTCTTC	CASSPRQGRNEQFF
.	TRBJ2-7	.	TRBV19	TGTGCCAGTAGTCCGGACAGCCCCTACGAGCAGTACTTC	CASSPDSPYEQYF
.	TRBJ2-5	.	TRBV5-6	TGTGCCAGCAGCTTGTATCGAGAGACCCAGTACTTC	CASSLYRETQYF
.	TRBJ2-2	TRBD1	TRBV28	TGTGCCAGCAGCCCGACAGGGGGCACCGGGGAGCTGTTTTTT	CASSPTGGTGELFF
.	TRBJ1-4	.	TRBV14	TGTGCCAGCAGCCAAGATTGGATTAGAGGCATGTTTGGAGAAAAACTGTTTTTT	CASSQDWIRGMFGEKLFF
.	TRBJ2-1	.	TRBV27	TGTGCCAGCAGTTTATATCAGGGGACGATCAATGAGCAGTTCTTC	CASSLYQGTINEQFF
once	TRBJ2-2	.	TRBV28	TGTGCCAGCAGTTTCAACGGGATAAACACCGGGGAGCTGTTTTTT	CASSFNGINTGELFF
.	TRBJ2-7	.	TRBV28	TGTGCCAGCAGTCTCCCCGGAGCCGCCTACGAGCAGTACTTC	CASSLPGAAYEQYF
.	TRBJ1-2	TRBD1	TRBV4-1	TGCGCCAGCAGCTGGGGACAGGGGGGCGGCTACACCTTC	CASSWGQGGGYTF
.	TRBJ1-1	.	TRBV21-1	TGTGCCAGCAGTCCCGGGACAGGGGGCTGGGTGAACACTGAAGCTTTCTTT	CASSPGTGGWVNTEAFF
.	TRBJ1-4	TRBD1	TRBV11-2	TGTGCCAGCAGGGAGGGACAGGGGGGACCCGCAACTAATGAAAAACTGTTTTTT	CASREGQGGPATNEKLFF
.	TRBJ2-1	TRBD1	TRBV6-5	TGTGCCAGCAGTTACGGGACAGGGGACCTCTACAATGAGCAGTTCTTC	CASSYGTGDLYNEQFF
.	TRBJ1-1	TRBD1	TRBV18	TGTGCCAGCTCACCCCAACAGGGGGCGAGCACTGAAGCTTTCTTT	CASSPQQGASTEAFF
.	TRBJ1-5	TRBD1	TRBV28	TGTGCCAGCAGGCCCGAGACAGGGACTCAGCCCCAGCATTTT	CASRPETGTQPQHF
once	TRBJ2-7	.	TRBV6-6	TGTGCCAGCAGCCCGACACATTTGGGAGAGTACTTC	CASSPTHLGEYF
.	TRBJ1-1	.	TRBV5-1	TGCGCCAGCAGCTCAACAGGGCAACGGACTGAAGCTTTCTTT	CASSSTGQRTEAFF
.	TRBJ1-1	TRBD1	TRBV6-5	TGTGCCAGCAGTTCCAGGACAGGGAGGATCACTGAAGCTTTCTTT	CASSSRTGRITEAFF
.	TRBJ2-1	.	TRBV2	TGTGCCAGCAGTGGTCAGGGTGGCACCTACAATGAGCAGTTCTTC	CASSGQGGTYNEQFF
.	TRBJ2-1	.	TRBV9	TGTGCCAGCAGCGGGCTTGGTGGGGCCGGGGATGAGCAGTTCTTC	CASSGLGGAGDEQFF
.	TRBJ2-3	.	TRBV5-1	TGCGCCAGCAGCTTGAGGGATACGCAGTATTTT	CASSLRDTQYF
.	TRBJ1-1	.	TRBV6-1	TGTGCCAGCAGTGAAGCCCATCGCCGGAGTTGGACTGAAGCTTTCTTT	CASSEAHRRSWTEAFF
.	TRBJ2-1	TRBD2	TRBV6-1	TGTGCCAGCAGTCGGGAAAGCGGGGGGATGCGTGAGCAGTTCTTC	CASSRESGGMREQFF
.	TRBJ1-1	.	TRBV6-1	TGTGCCAGCAGTTCGCACAGGGAAAGGGTCACTGAAGCTTTCTTT	CASSSHRERVTEAFF
.	TRBJ1-1	TRBD1	TRBV25-1	TGTGCCAGCACCCCCAGACAGGGGGGCACTGAAGCTTTCTTT	CASTPRQGGTEAFF
.	TRBJ2-5	TRBD1	TRBV27	TGTGCCAGCAGTCCAGGGGGCGCAGAGACCCAGTACTTC	CASSPGGAETQYF